Listed here are 27 T cell receptor beta chains from one sample, sequenced in a study of T cell responses to AZD1222 COVID-19 vaccine. Sequencing used immunoSEQ multiplex PCR; TCRdb keeps in-frame clones, though not all of them. The data show about 140,000 clones, about 89% seen once. The source material was peripheral blood, sampled 28 days after the second AZD1222 dose. The origin of the receptors is an adult who received the AZD1222 COVID-19 vaccine.

The table lists this clone with a count of one. DNA of the CDR3: TGTGCCAGTAGTATCGGGGTTGGGAGGGCGCGAGGCAATCAGCCCCAGCATTTT. Its protein is CASSIGVGRARGNQPQHF. The chain joins TRBV19 to TRBJ1-5; D is ambiguous. The CDR3 length is 18 residues. The germline V gene has CDR1 LNHDA and CDR2 SQIVND (reference sequence). V lost 3 bases and J 2 bases, leaving 20 bases between the germline ends.

The V and J genes are TRBV18 and TRBJ1-4; D not certain. This CDR3 contains 12 residues. In germline, CDR1 is KGHSH, CDR2 LQKENI. Trimming took 3 bases from V and 5 from J, leaving 4 bases between them. This chain's CDR3 is CASSPANEKLFF. Here the CDR3 DNA reads TGTGCCAGCTCACCGGCAAATGAAAAACTGTTTTTT.

The rearrangement uses TRBV27 and TRBJ2-3, with D hard to call. Trimming stripped 5 bases from V and 5 bases from J, with 14 bases between. The CDR3 sequence is 14 residues long. Per germline, CDR1 MNHEY and CDR2 SMNVEV (reference sequence). The chain's CDR3 is CASSPVRMGDTQYF. The CDR3 DNA follows: TGTGCCAGCAGTCCCGTTAGGATGGGAGATACGCAGTATTTT.

Concerning this clone itself: Its ends do not fully match the called genes, so a read error is possible. The chain carries TRBV24-1 and TRBJ2-5; D is ambiguous. Per the germline V gene, CDR1 is KGHDR and CDR2 is SFDVKD. CDR3 length: 14 amino acids. The CDR3 sequence is CATSDLPVAFSAHF. The CDR3, as DNA: TGTGCCACCAGTGATTTGCCAGTAGCCTTTTCAGCTCACTTC.

This sequence joins TRBV5-6 and TRBJ1-2; D possibly corresponds to TRBD1 (6 bases). From germline, CDR1 is SGHDT and CDR2 YYEEEE. With 0 bases removed from V and 4 bases from J, the gap between germline ends came to 7 bases. The CDR3 covers 13 residues. DNA for the CDR3: TGTGCCAGCAGCTTGGACAGGGCCTATGGCTACACCTTC. Its protein product is CASSLDRAYGYTF.

The V and J genes are TRBV21-1 and TRBJ1-1; the table's D call of TRBD1 was not tested on the DNA. TRBV21-1 is recorded as a pseudogene. The CDR3 covers 18 residues. The CDR3 nucleotides are TGTGCCAGCAGCAAAGCAGGGGTAAGGTGTAAGAGGAGCACTGAAGCTTTCTTT. Its protein product is CASSKAGVRCKRSTEAFF.

The chain couples TRBV3-1 (or the pseudogene TRBV3-2) to TRBJ1-2; D not resolved. This CDR3 contains 13 residues. V was shortened by 0 bases and J by 8 bases, with 10 bases between the two germline ends. Per the germline V gene, CDR1 is LGHDT and CDR2 is YNNKEL (reference sequence). The CDR3 here is CASSQEDYRGYTF. The CDR3 bases are TGTGCCAGCAGCCAAGAGGACTATCGGGGCTACACCTTC.

This chain uses TRBV11-2 with TRBJ1-1; D possibly corresponds to TRBD1 (6 bases). V lost 3 bases and J lost 4, with 12 bases in between. CDR1 and CDR2 (germline): SGHAT, FQNNGV. The CDR3 spans 14 residues. The CDR3 sequence is CASSFDQGRTEAFF. CDR3 DNA: TGTGCCAGCAGCTTCGACCAGGGGCGCACTGAAGCTTTCTTT.

V and J are TRBV11-2 and TRBJ2-5; a possible D gene is TRBD1 (6 bases). This CDR3 spans 15 amino acids. Germline CDR1 reads SGHAT; CDR2 reads FQNNGV. V shed 6 bases and J shed 3 bases, with 17 bases lying between them. The CDR3 region is CASSHPARGKETQYF. The CDR3 DNA reads as TGTGCCAGCAGTCATCCGGCCAGGGGTAAAGAGACCCAGTACTTC.

The gene calls are TRBV6-5 and TRBJ1-2; 7 nucleotides align to TRBD1. Germline lookup yields CDR1 MNHEY and CDR2 SVGAGI. After removal of 5 bases from V and 2 bases from J, the junction contained 8 bases not matched to a gene. This CDR3 region has 15 residues. This CDR3 is CASSPLRDSNYGYTF. The CDR3 region has the DNA TGTGCCAGCAGTCCTCTTAGGGACAGCAACTATGGCTACACCTTC.

CDR3 bases: TGTGCCAGTAGTATAGTACCCTCCGAGCAGTACTTC. Protein: CASSIVPSEQYF. J is TRBJ2-7 and V is TRBV19; D not resolved. The germline V gene encodes CDR1 LNHDA and CDR2 SQIVND (reference sequence). V was cut by 1 base and J by 6 bases, with 7 bases left in between. This CDR3 contains 12 residues.

CDR3 coding DNA: TGTGCCAGCAGCTTAGGAGGGACACGCGTTGTCGAGCAGTACTTC. Encoded protein: CASSLGGTRVVEQYF. The chain joins TRBV7-2 to TRBJ2-7, with D possibly being TRBD1 (6 bases). The length of the CDR3 is 15 residues. Trimming cost V 1 base and J 6 bases, with 16 bases left between them. The V gene's germline CDR1 is SGHTA and CDR2 FQGNSA. The whole variable domain, remainder taken from reference TRBV7-2 and TRBJ2-7, is GAGVSQSPSNKVTEKGKDVELRCDPISGHTALYWYRQSLGQGLEFLIYFQGNSAPDKSGLPSDRFSAERTGGSVSTLTIQRTQQEDSAVYLCASSLGGTRVVEQYFGPGTRLTVT.

The rearrangement joins TRBV5-6 to TRBJ2-7; no firm D call. This CDR3 comprises 14 residues. V lost 2 bases to trimming and J lost 2 bases, with 11 bases between them. Germline loops: CDR1 SGHDT, CDR2 YYEEEE. CDR3 protein: CASSFGSGAYEQYF. In DNA, the CDR3 is TGTGCCAGCAGCTTTGGAAGTGGCGCCTACGAGCAGTACTTC.

The chain uses TRBV28 and TRBJ1-2; perhaps TRBD1 as D (5 bases). V was cut by 5 bases and J by 4 bases, with 17 bases left in between. Germline V gene sequence: CDR1 MDHEN, CDR2 SYDVKM. The CDR3 extends over 15 amino acids. The CDR3 bases are TGTGCCAGCAGTGCAAGCAGGGTTCAGGGCTATGGCTACACCTTC. Protein: CASSASRVQGYGYTF.

The rearrangement links TRBV11-2 to TRBJ1-2, with TRBD1 matching 12 bases. The germline V gene encodes CDR1 SGHAT and CDR2 FQNNGV. The V gene end was trimmed by 5 bases and the J gene end by 4 bases; junction bases not matched to a gene: 8. This CDR3 spans 16 amino acids. CDR3: CASSPAGTGGSYGYTF. The CDR3 region has the DNA TGTGCCAGCAGCCCCGCCGGGACAGGGGGCAGCTATGGCTACACCTTC.

The rearrangement uses TRBV15 and TRBJ2-3; the D is unclear. Germline lookup yields CDR1 LNHNV and CDR2 YYDKDF (reference sequence). V shed 0 bases and J shed 3 bases, with 7 bases lying between them. The CDR3 loop spans 14 amino acids. In DNA, the CDR3 is TGTGCCACCAGCAGAGATCAAGCGACAGATACGCAGTATTTT. It codes for CATSRDQATDTQYF.

J is TRBJ1-1 and V is TRBV2; perhaps TRBD1 as D (6 bases). CDR1 SNHLY and CDR2 FYNNEI come from the germline V gene. This CDR3 region has 16 residues. The V end was cut by 2 bases, the J end by 5 bases, with 18 bases between. As DNA, the CDR3 is TGTGCCAGCAGTGAAACCCAGGCAGGGAGGGGGACTGAAGCTTTCTTT. Its translation: CASSETQAGRGTEAFF.

This clone came up once. This chain links TRBV7-9 with TRBJ2-1; 7 bases are shared with TRBD1. Germline CDR1 reads SEHNR; CDR2 reads FQNEAQ (reference sequence). V lost 1 base, J lost 7 bases, and 4 bases stayed unmatched. The CDR3 loop spans 14 amino acids. CDR3 sequence reads: CASSLGLRGNEQFF. For the CDR3, the DNA is TGTGCCAGCAGCTTAGGACTCAGGGGGAATGAGCAGTTCTTC.

The chain employs TRBV12-5 and TRBJ1-5; 7 bases align to TRBD1. Germline CDR1 LGHNT, CDR2 FRNRAP. The V and J ends lost 5 bases and 7 bases, in that order; junction bases with no gene match: 2. The CDR3 contains 12 residues. The CDR3 protein is CASGQGGQPQHF. CDR3 DNA sequence: TGTGCTAGTGGTCAGGGGGGACAGCCCCAGCATTTT.

The chain employs TRBV12-5 and TRBJ1-1, with D unresolved. Germline CDR1 is LGHNT and CDR2 is FRNRAP. The CDR3 is made up of 15 amino acids. Deletions cut 6 bases from V and 2 bases from J, with 16 bases between. Here the CDR3 reads CASGPPRSVNTEAFF. The DNA of the CDR3 is TGTGCTAGTGGCCCCCCGAGGTCTGTTAACACTGAAGCTTTCTTT.

The chain is built from TRBV7-2 and TRBJ2-1, with 10 bases that match TRBD1. The germline V gene encodes CDR1 SGHTA and CDR2 FQGNSA. Trimming at V came to 8 bases and at J to 5 bases, leaving 6 bases not matched to a gene. This CDR3 spans 14 amino acids. DNA of the CDR3: TGTGCCAGCCTGAGGACAGGGGGTCACAATGAGCAGTTCTTC. It codes for CASLRTGGHNEQFF.

The chain uses TRBV28 and TRBJ1-1, with 9 bases lining up with TRBD1. Trimming took 5 bases from V and 3 from J; bases not matched to a gene: 10. Germline V gives CDR1 MDHEN, CDR2 SYDVKM. This CDR3 region has 16 residues. CDR3 amino acids: CASSSADRGIDTEAFF. The CDR3 coding sequence is TGTGCCAGCAGTAGCGCAGACAGGGGGATAGACACTGAAGCTTTCTTT.

This chain uses TRBV18 with TRBJ1-3; 10 bases line up with TRBD1. Germline trimming cut 4 bases from V and 1 base from J; bases unmatched to any gene: 7. Germline V gene data show CDR1 as KGHSH and CDR2 as LQKENI. CDR3 size: 17 residues. The DNA for the CDR3 is TGTGCCAGCTCACGGGACAGGGGAGCTCTTTCTGGAAACACCATATATTTT. Amino acid sequence: CASSRDRGALSGNTIYF. The entire variable domain, with the rest obtained from reference TRBV18 and TRBJ1-3, is as follows: NAGVMQNPRHLVRRRGQEARLRCSPMKGHSHVYWYRQLPEEGLKFMVYLQKENIIDESGMPKERFSAEFPKEGPSILRIQQVVRGDSAAYFCASSRDRGALSGNTIYFGEGSWLTVV.

The chain carries TRBV2 and TRBJ1-5, with D perhaps matching TRBD1 (6 bases). This CDR3 comprises 15 residues. V dropped 2 bases and J dropped 2 bases, with 10 bases sitting between them. CDR1 and CDR2 from the germline V gene are SNHLY and FYNNEI. CDR3 bases: TGTGCCAGCAGTGAATACAGGGTAGGCAATCAGCCCCAGCATTTT. Protein: CASSEYRVGNQPQHF.

This clone was seen only once. This sequence joins TRBV4-1 and TRBJ2-1, with TRBD2 identical over 8 bases. This CDR3 region has 18 residues. CDR1 and CDR2 (germline): MGHRA, YSYEKL. Germline trimming cut 3 bases from V and 4 bases from J; bases unmatched to any gene: 14. CDR3: CASSHHPPVSGNYNEQFF. CDR3 DNA: TGCGCCAGCAGCCACCACCCCCCAGTTAGCGGGAATTACAATGAGCAGTTCTTC.

This clone has a single count. This chain uses TRBV19 with TRBJ1-1, with TRBD1 as a possible D gene (6 bases). This CDR3 is 17 amino acids long. V lost 4 bases and J 0 bases, leaving 18 bases between the germline ends. Germline V CDR1 and CDR2: LNHDA, SQIVND (reference sequence). The CDR3 DNA follows: TGTGCCAGTAGTAGCCTGGGGGACATCAGGGTGAACACTGAAGCTTTCTTT. This translates into CASSSLGDIRVNTEAFF.

The rearrangement joins TRBV19 to TRBJ1-1; TRBD1 is a possible D gene (6 bases). Trimming stripped 10 bases from V and 6 bases from J, with 21 bases between. CDR1 and CDR2 from the germline V gene are LNHDA and SQIVND (reference sequence). The CDR3 is 14 residues long. CDR3 in DNA: TGTGCCACTAGAATCCCACCACAGGGAGCTGAAGCTTTCTTT. Its translation is CATRIPPQGAEAFF.